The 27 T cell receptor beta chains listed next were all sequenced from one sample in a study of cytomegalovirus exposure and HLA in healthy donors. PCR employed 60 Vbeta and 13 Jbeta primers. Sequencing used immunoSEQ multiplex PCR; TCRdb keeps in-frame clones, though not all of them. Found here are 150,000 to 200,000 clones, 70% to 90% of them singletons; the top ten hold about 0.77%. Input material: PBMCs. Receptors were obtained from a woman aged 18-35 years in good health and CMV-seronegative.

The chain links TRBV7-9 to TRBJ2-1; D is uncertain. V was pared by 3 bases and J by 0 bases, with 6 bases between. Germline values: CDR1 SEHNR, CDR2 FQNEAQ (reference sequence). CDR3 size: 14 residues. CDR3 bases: TGTGCCAGCAGCTTCGAGAGCTCCTACAATGAGCAGTTCTTC. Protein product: CASSFESSYNEQFF.

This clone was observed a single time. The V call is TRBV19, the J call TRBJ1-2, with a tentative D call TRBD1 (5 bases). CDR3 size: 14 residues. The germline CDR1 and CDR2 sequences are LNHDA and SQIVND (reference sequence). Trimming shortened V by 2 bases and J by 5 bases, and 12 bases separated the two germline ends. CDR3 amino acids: CASSIPAGLYGYTF. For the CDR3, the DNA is TGTGCCAGTAGTATACCGGCAGGGCTTTATGGCTACACCTTC.

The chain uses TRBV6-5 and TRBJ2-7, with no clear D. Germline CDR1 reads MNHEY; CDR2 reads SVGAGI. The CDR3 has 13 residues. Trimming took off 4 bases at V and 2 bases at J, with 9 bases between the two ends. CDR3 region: CASSSYRAYEQYF. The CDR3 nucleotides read TGTGCCAGCAGTTCATACCGGGCCTACGAGCAGTACTTC.

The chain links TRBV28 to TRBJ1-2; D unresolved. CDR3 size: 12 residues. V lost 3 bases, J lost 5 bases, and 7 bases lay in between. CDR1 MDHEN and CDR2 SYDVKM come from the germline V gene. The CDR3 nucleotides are TGTGCCAGCAGTTTTCGGAGTTATGGCTACACCTTC. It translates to CASSFRSYGYTF.

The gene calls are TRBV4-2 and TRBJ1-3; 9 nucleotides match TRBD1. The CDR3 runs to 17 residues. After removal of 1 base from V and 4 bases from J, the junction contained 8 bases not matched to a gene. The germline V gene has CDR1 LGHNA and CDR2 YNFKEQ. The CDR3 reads CASSQVGTGGRGNTIYF. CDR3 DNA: TGTGCCAGCAGCCAAGTCGGCACAGGGGGCCGAGGAAACACCATATATTTT.

CDR3 DNA sequence: TGTGCCAGCAGCTTAGTCGACAGGGGAAAATATGGCTACACCTTC. Amino acid sequence: CASSLVDRGKYGYTF. The chain carries TRBV11-2 and TRBJ1-2; 8 positions agree with TRBD1. In germline, CDR1 is SGHAT, CDR2 FQNNGV. This CDR3 comprises 15 residues. V lost 1 base, J lost 5 bases, and 6 bases stayed unmatched.

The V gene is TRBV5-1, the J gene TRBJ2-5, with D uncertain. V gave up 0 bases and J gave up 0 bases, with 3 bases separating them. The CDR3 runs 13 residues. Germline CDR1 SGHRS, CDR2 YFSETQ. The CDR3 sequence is CASSLDNQETQYF. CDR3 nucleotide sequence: TGCGCCAGCAGCTTGGACAACCAAGAGACCCAGTACTTC.

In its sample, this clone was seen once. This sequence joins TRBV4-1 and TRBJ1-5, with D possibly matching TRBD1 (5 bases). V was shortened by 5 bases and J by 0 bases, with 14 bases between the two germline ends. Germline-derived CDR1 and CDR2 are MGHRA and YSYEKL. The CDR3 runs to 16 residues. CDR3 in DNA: TGCGCCAGCAGCGGGGTGGAGACAGTTAGCAATCAGCCCCAGCATTTT. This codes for CASSGVETVSNQPQHF.

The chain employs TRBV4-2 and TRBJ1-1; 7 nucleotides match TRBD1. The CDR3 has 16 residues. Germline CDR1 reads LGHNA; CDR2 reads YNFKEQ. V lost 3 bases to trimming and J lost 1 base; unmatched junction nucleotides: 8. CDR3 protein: CASSHLTGQKNTEAFF. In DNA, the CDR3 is TGTGCCAGCAGCCACCTAACGGGACAGAAGAACACTGAAGCTTTCTTT.

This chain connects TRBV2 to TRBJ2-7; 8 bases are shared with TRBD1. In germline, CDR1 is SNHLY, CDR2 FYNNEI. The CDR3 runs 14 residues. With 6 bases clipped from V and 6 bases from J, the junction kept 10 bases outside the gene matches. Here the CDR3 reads CASRATGVVREQYF. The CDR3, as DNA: TGTGCCAGCAGGGCGACAGGGGTGGTCCGCGAGCAGTACTTC.

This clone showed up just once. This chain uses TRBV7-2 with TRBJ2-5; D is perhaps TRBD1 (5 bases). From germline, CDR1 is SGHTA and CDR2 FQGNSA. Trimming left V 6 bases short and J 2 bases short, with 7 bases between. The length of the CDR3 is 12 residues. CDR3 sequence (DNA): TGTGCCAGCAGAGGGGTACAAGAGACCCAGTACTTC. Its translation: CASRGVQETQYF.

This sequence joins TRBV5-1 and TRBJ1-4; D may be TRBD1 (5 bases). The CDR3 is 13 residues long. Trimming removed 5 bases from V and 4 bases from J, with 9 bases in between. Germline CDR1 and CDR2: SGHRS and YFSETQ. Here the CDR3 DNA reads TGCGCCAGCAGGGACACGAGTAATGAAAAACTGTTTTTT. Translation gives CASRDTSNEKLFF.

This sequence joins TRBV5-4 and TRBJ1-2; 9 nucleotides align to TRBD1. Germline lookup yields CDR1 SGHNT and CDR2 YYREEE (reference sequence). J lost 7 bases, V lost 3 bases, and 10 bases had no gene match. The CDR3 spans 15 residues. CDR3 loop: CASSSGKQGAGGYTF. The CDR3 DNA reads TGTGCCAGCAGCTCCGGTAAACAGGGGGCTGGTGGCTACACCTTC.

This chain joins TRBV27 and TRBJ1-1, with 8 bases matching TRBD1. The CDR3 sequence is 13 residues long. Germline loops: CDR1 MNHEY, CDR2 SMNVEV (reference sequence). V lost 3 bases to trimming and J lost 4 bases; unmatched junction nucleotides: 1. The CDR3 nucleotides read TGTGCCAGCAGTTTCAGGGGGCTCACTGAAGCTTTCTTT. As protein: CASSFRGLTEAFF.

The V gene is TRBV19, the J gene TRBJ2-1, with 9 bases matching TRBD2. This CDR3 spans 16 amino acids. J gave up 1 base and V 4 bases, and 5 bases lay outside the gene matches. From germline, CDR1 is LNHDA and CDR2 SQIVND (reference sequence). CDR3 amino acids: CASSKLAGYSYNEQFF. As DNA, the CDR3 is TGTGCCAGTAGTAAACTAGCGGGCTATTCCTACAATGAGCAGTTCTTC.

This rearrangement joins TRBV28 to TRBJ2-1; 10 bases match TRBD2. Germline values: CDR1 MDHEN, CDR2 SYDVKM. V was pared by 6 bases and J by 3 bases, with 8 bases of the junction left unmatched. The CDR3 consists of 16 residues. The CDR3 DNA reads TGTGCCAGCAGCCAAAGAGCGGGAGGGCGCTACAATGAGCAGTTCTTC. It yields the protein CASSQRAGGRYNEQFF.

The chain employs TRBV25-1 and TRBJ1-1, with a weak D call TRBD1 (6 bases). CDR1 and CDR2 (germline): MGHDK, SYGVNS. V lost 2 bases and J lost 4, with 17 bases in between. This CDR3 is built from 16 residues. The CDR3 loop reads CASSEPNRGRGTEAFF. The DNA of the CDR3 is TGTGCCAGCAGTGAACCAAATCGCGGCAGGGGCACTGAAGCTTTCTTT.

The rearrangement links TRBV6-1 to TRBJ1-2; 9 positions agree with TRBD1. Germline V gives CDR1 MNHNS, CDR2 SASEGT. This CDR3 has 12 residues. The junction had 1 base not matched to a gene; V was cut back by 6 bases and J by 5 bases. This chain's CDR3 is CASRDRGYGYTF. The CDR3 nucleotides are TGTGCCAGCAGGGACAGGGGATATGGCTACACCTTC.

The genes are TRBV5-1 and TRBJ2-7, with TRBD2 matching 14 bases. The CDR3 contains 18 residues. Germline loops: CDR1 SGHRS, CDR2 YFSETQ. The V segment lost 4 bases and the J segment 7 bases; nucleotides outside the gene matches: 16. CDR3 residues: CASSILLSTSGRAEEQYF. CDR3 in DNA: TGCGCCAGCAGCATCCTCCTATCGACTAGCGGGAGGGCCGAGGAGCAGTACTTC.

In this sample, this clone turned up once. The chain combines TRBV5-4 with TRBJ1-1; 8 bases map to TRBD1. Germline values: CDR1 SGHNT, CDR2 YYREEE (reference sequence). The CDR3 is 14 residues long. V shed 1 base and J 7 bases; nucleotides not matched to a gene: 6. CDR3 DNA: TGTGCCAGCAGCTTGACAGGGGGGATGAGTGAAGCTTTCTTT. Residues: CASSLTGGMSEAFF.

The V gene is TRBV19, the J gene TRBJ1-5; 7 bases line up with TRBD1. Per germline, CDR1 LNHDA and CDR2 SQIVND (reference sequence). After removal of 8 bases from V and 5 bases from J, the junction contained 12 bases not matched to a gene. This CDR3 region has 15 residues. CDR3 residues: CASFQRTGRDQPQHF. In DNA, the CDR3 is TGTGCCAGTTTTCAGAGGACAGGACGTGATCAGCCCCAGCATTTT.

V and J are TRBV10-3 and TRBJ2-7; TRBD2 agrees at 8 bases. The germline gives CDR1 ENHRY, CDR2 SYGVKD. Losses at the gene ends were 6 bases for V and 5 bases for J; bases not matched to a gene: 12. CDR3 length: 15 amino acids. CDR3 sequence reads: CAISHRGGANNEQYF. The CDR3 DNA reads TGTGCCATCAGCCACCGGGGGGGGGCGAATAACGAGCAGTACTTC.

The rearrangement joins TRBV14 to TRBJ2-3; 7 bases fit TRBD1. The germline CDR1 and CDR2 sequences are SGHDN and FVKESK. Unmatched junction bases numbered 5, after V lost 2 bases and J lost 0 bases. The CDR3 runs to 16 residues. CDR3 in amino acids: CASSQSGGSSTDTQYF. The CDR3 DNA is TGTGCCAGCAGCCAATCAGGGGGATCTAGCACAGATACGCAGTATTTT.

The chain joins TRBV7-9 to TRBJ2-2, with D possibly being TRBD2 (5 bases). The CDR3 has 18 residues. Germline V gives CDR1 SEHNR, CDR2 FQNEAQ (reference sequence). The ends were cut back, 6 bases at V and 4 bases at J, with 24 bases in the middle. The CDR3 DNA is TGTGCCAGCAGTCCAAAAACATCCTACGGCGAGGGCACCGGGGAGCTGTTTTTT. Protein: CASSPKTSYGEGTGELFF.

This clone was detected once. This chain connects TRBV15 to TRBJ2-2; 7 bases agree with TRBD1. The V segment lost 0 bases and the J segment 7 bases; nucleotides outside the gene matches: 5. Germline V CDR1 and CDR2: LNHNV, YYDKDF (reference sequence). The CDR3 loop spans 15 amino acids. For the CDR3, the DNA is TGTGCCACCAGCAGAGAGCGACAGGGTTACGGGGAGCTGTTTTTT. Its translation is CATSRERQGYGELFF.

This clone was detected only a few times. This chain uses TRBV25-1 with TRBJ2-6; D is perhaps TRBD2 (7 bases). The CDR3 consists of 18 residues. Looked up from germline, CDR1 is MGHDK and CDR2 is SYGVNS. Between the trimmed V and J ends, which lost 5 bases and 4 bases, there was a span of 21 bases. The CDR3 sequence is CASSNRPGGGTGANVLTF. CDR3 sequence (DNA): TGTGCCAGCAGTAATCGACCTGGGGGGGGCACCGGGGCCAACGTCCTGACTTTC.

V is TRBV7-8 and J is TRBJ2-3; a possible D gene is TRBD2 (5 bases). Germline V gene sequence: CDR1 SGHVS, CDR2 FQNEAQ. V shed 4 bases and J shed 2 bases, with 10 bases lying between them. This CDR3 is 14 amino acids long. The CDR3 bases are TGTGCCAGCAGCTATCGAGCGGTCACAGATACGCAGTATTTT. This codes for CASSYRAVTDTQYF.